Listed below are T cell receptor beta chains from one sample, sequenced in a study of PD-1 blockade in classical Hodgkin lymphoma. Produced via immunoSEQ multiplex PCR; TCRdb's table is partial and in-frame only. The sample shows some 8,000 clones, approximately 78% of them seen only once. The sample was CD8+ T cells from blood, taken before the fourth cycle of nivolumab. These receptors came from a human donor with classical Hodgkin lymphoma. CDR3s include the opening cysteine and the closing phenylalanine or tryptophan. Each record gives: D gene, V gene, J gene, clone size, CDR3 protein, CDR3 DNA. The D gene is left open where the match is weak. The size entry is marked missing in some rows and otherwise reads once, few, many or a size class.

TRBD1	TRBV6-4	TRBJ2-2	-	CASSDSGQGNTGELFF	TGTGCCAGCAGTGACTCGGGACAGGGGAACACCGGGGAGCTGTTTTTT
TRBD1	TRBV5-6	TRBJ1-5	-	CASSTTGGGQPQHF	TGTGCCAGCAGCACGACAGGGGGAGGTCAGCCCCAGCATTTT
-	TRBV6-6	TRBJ2-1	-	CASSDEGNEQFF	TGTGCCAGCAGTGACGAGGGGAATGAGCAGTTCTTC
-	TRBV7-8	TRBJ2-3	-	CASSLNLNTDTQYF	TGTGCCAGCAGCTTAAACTTAAACACAGATACGCAGTATTTT
TRBD1	TRBV27	TRBJ1-5	few	CASSPLTGSQPQHF	TGTGCCAGCAGTCCCTTGACAGGGTCGCAGCCCCAGCATTTT
-	TRBV7-9	TRBJ1-1	-	CASSRPGPHWPEAFF	TGTGCCAGCAGCCGCCCGGGTCCCCACTGGCCTGAAGCTTTCTTT
-	TRBV6-5	TRBJ2-7	-	CASTAGFNSYEQYF	TGTGCCAGCACCGCAGGATTTAACTCCTACGAGCAGTACTTC
-	TRBV4-1	TRBJ1-1	-	CASSKSRKSSLNFEAFF	TGCGCCAGCAGCAAAAGCCGGAAGTCTTCTTTGAACTTTGAAGCTTTCTTT
TRBD1	TRBV29-1	TRBJ2-3	-	CSVGLGDRETDTQYF	TGCAGCGTTGGGTTGGGAGACAGGGAGACAGATACGCAGTATTTT
-	TRBV4-1	TRBJ2-5	-	CASSPLPGAQETQYF	TGCGCCAGCAGCCCGTTACCGGGAGCGCAAGAGACCCAGTACTTC
TRBD2	TRBV19	TRBJ2-3	few	CASRATLAGDPTDTQYF	TGTGCCAGTAGAGCCACACTAGCGGGGGATCCCACAGATACGCAGTATTTT
-	TRBV2	TRBJ1-4	-	CASSEGPNEKLFF	TGTGCCAGCAGTGAGGGTCCGAATGAAAAACTGTTTTTT
-	TRBV5-8	TRBJ2-5	-	CASSLTSFGETQYF	TGTGCCAGCAGCCTGACTAGTTTCGGGGAGACCCAGTACTTC
-	TRBV5-1	TRBJ2-1	once	CASTQGNEQFF	TGCGCCAGCACCCAGGGGAATGAGCAGTTCTTC
-	TRBV30	TRBJ1-2	-	CAWLSGASYGYTF	TGTGCCTGGTTGTCAGGGGCTTCCTATGGCTACACCTTC
TRBD1	TRBV6-4	TRBJ1-6	few	CASSYDREENSPLHF	TGTGCCAGCAGTTACGACAGGGAAGAGAATTCACCCCTCCACTTT
-	TRBV11-2	TRBJ2-2	-	CASSLDTAGAYQPGELFF	TGTGCCAGCAGCTTAGATACGGCTGGGGCGTATCAGCCCGGGGAGCTGTTTTTT
TRBD2	TRBV5-1	TRBJ2-1	-	CASSLSSRRGGRRNEQFF	TGCGCCAGCAGCTTGTCATCACGGCGGGGGGGCCGTAGAAATGAGCAGTTCTTC
-	TRBV20-1	TRBJ2-1	once	CSASGMGPRVF	TGCAGTGCTAGTGGCATGGGACCCCGGGTCTTC
-	TRBV6-6	TRBJ2-7	-	CASRLEAHYEQYF	TGTGCCAGCAGGCTTGAGGCCCACTACGAGCAGTACTTC
-	TRBV5-6	TRBJ2-3	-	CASSLVGSGSTDTQYF	TGTGCCAGCAGCTTGGTCGGTAGCGGAAGCACAGATACGCAGTATTTT
-	TRBV4-1	TRBJ1-2	-	CASSQGSEGFVYGYTF	TGCGCCAGCAGCCAAGGAAGTGAAGGTTTTGTTTATGGCTACACCTTC
-	TRBV6-6	TRBJ2-1	-	CASSPFSTLDYNEQFF	TGTGCCAGCAGTCCCTTTTCGACCCTCGATTACAATGAGCAGTTCTTC
-	TRBV7-2	TRBJ1-2	-	CASSHQYRDGYTF	TGTGCCAGCAGCCACCAGTACAGGGATGGCTACACCTTC
-	TRBV2	TRBJ1-1	-	CASSVMTVSSPEAFF	TGTGCCAGCAGTGTTATGACGGTGTCAAGCCCTGAAGCTTTCTTT
-	TRBV12-5	TRBJ1-5	-	CASVGVSNQPQHF	TGTGCTAGTGTCGGAGTTAGCAATCAGCCCCAGCATTTT
-	TRBV7-9	TRBJ1-1	-	CASTLGGNTEAFF	TGTGCCAGCACCTTAGGGGGGAACACTGAAGCTTTCTTT
TRBD2	TRBV10-2	TRBJ2-1	-	CASMRTSESNEQFF	TGCGCCAGTATGAGGACTAGCGAGTCCAATGAGCAGTTCTTC
TRBD2	TRBV7-8	TRBJ2-3	-	CASSPQGGAGGLDTQYF	TGTGCCAGCAGCCCGCAAGGTGGAGCGGGGGGTTTGGATACGCAGTATTTT
-	TRBV14	TRBJ2-1	-	CASSPLGADEQFF	TGTGCCAGCAGCCCCTTGGGGGCGGATGAGCAGTTCTTC
-	TRBV2	TRBJ2-1	-	CASEDVWNEQFF	TGTGCCAGCGAGGACGTATGGAATGAGCAGTTCTTC
-	TRBV6-5	TRBJ2-7	-	CASGWRLKAEQYF	TGTGCCAGCGGATGGAGACTCAAGGCCGAGCAGTACTTC
TRBD2	TRBV15	TRBJ2-1	-	CATSRDSGGPRNEQFF	TGTGCCACCAGCAGAGATTCGGGGGGGCCAAGGAATGAGCAGTTCTTC
-	TRBV28	TRBJ2-3	-	CASSLLGSHDTQYF	TGTGCCAGCAGTTTATTAGGGAGCCACGATACGCAGTATTTT
-	TRBV11-2	TRBJ2-1	-	CASSLVASNEQFF	TGTGCCAGCAGCTTGGTAGCGAGTAATGAGCAGTTCTTC
TRBD2	TRBV4-1	TRBJ2-7	-	CASSQEGRGVPYEQYF	TGCGCCAGCAGCCAAGAAGGACGGGGGGTTCCCTACGAGCAGTACTTC
-	TRBV6-6	TRBJ1-1	-	CASSFTYQRGNTEAFF	TGTGCCAGCAGTTTTACCTACCAGCGGGGGAACACTGAAGCTTTCTTT
TRBD2	TRBV7-2	TRBJ2-5	-	CASRLLAARPYF	TGTGCCAGCAGGTTACTAGCGGCGAGGCCCTACTTC
-	TRBV5-6	TRBJ1-2	-	CASSFSGTVYGYTF	TGTGCCAGCAGCTTCTCCGGGACGGTCTATGGCTACACCTTC
-	TRBV19	TRBJ1-2	-	CACSEGGGNYHGYTF	TGTGCCTGCTCCGAGGGAGGGGGAAACTATCATGGCTACACCTTC
TRBD1	TRBV6-5	TRBJ1-2	-	CASSYWDRVDYGYTF	TGTGCCAGCAGTTACTGGGACAGGGTAGACTATGGCTACACCTTC
-	TRBV15	TRBJ2-2	-	CATSRENGELFF	TGTGCCACCAGCCGGGAAAACGGGGAGCTGTTTTTT
-	TRBV27	TRBJ1-2	-	CASSFKGGGPRGYTF	TGTGCCAGCAGTTTTAAGGGTGGGGGGCCCCGCGGCTACACCTTC
-	TRBV5-4	TRBJ2-7	-	CASSFRTGSYEQYF	TGTGCCAGCAGCTTTCGGACGGGCTCCTACGAGCAGTACTTC
-	TRBV6-1	TRBJ2-1	few	CASSDAGQNEQFF	TGTGCCAGCAGCGATGCGGGACAAAATGAGCAGTTCTTC
-	TRBV19	TRBJ2-2	-	CASSIILSPLTSGELFF	TGTGCCAGTAGTATAATCCTGAGCCCTCTGACGTCCGGGGAGCTGTTTTTT
-	TRBV5-1	TRBJ1-1	once	CASSPGTLSTEAFF	TGCGCCAGCAGCCCAGGGACATTGAGCACTGAAGCTTTCTTT
-	TRBV7-9	TRBJ2-7	-	CASSLALGGVGSYEQYF	TGTGCCAGCAGCTTAGCGCTGGGCGGCGTGGGCTCCTACGAGCAGTACTTC
TRBD1	TRBV2	TRBJ2-5	-	CASSGKGDRSETQYF	TGTGCCAGCAGTGGGAAAGGGGACAGGTCAGAGACCCAGTACTTC
-	TRBV30	TRBJ2-7	-	CAWSRDTSYEQYF	TGTGCCTGGAGTCGGGACACTTCCTACGAGCAGTACTTC
TRBD2	TRBV6-4	TRBJ2-3	-	CASSEGERESTDTQYF	TGTGCCAGCAGCGAGGGTGAGCGGGAGAGCACAGATACGCAGTATTTT
-	TRBV9	TRBJ2-3	-	CASSALRATDTQYF	TGTGCCAGCAGCGCTCTGCGGGCCACAGATACGCAGTATTTT
-	TRBV12-5	TRBJ1-3	-	CASGLATGPLGNTIYF	TGTGCTAGTGGTTTGGCAACAGGGCCCCTCGGAAACACCATATATTTT